The 9 T cell receptor beta chains given below trace back to one sample, sequenced in a study of blood T cell repertoires in COVID-19. Profiling relied on immunoSEQ multiplex PCR, and the TCRdb table lists in-frame clones only, not all of them. The sample lists approximately 260,000 clones, 70% to 90% occurring once. The source material was peripheral blood. These receptor sequences come from a woman in her 40s who had recovered from COVID-19.

The gene calls are TRBV7-6 and TRBJ2-1; 9 bases map to TRBD2. The V segment lost 5 bases and the J segment 2 bases; nucleotides outside the gene matches: 7. CDR3 length: 16 amino acids. The germline CDR1 and CDR2 sequences are SGHVS and FNYEAQ. The DNA of the CDR3 is TGTGCCAGCAGCAACGGGGCGGGGGGGCCCTACAATGAGCAGTTCTTC. Translated, it gives CASSNGAGGPYNEQFF.

This clone appeared a single time. The chain recombines TRBV11-1 with TRBJ2-3; TRBD2 aligns across 9 bases. This CDR3 region has 16 residues. Germline-derived CDR1 and CDR2 are SGHAT and FQDESV (reference sequence). The J segment lost 3 bases and the V segment lost 4 bases, leaving 8 bases of the junction unmatched. The CDR3 is CASSSGLSGGTDTQYF. The CDR3 DNA sequence: TGTGCCAGCAGCTCCGGACTGAGCGGGGGGACAGATACGCAGTATTTT.

The rearrangement joins TRBV5-1 to TRBJ2-2, with 9 bases fitting TRBD2. Trimming took 5 bases from V and 5 from J; bases not matched to a gene: 4. Per germline, CDR1 SGHRS and CDR2 YFSETQ. The CDR3 sequence is 14 residues long. The CDR3 protein is CASRGLAGTGELFF. CDR3 DNA: TGCGCCAGCAGGGGCCTAGCGGGAACCGGGGAGCTGTTTTTT. The complete variable domain, with remaining parts taken from reference TRBV5-1 and TRBJ2-2, reads KAGVTQTPRYLIKTRGQQVTLSCSPISGHRSVSWYQQTPGQGLQFLFEYFSETQRNKGNFPGRFSGRQFSNSRSEMNVSTLELGDSALYLCASRGLAGTGELFFGEGSRLTVL.

V gene TRBV11-3 combines with J gene TRBJ2-1; weak D call: TRBD2 (8 bases). V dropped 5 bases and J dropped 6 bases, with 20 bases sitting between them. Germline CDR1 reads SGHNT; CDR2 reads YENEEA. The CDR3 is 16 residues long. CDR3 coding DNA: TGTGCCAGCAGCCGGGAGGGTCAACAGGGGTCCAATGAGCAGTTCTTC. Protein product: CASSREGQQGSNEQFF.

As to this clone: The sample has other DNA sequences that encode this CDR3 too. This chain joins TRBV7-9 and TRBJ1-2, with D possibly matching TRBD1 (5 bases). Germline V gives CDR1 SEHNR, CDR2 FQNEAQ (reference sequence). There are 12 residues in the CDR3. The ends were cut back, 2 bases at V and 5 bases at J, with 6 bases in the middle. The CDR3 sequence is CASSLSGYGYTF. Here the CDR3 DNA reads TGTGCCAGCAGCTTATCAGGGTATGGCTACACCTTC. Complete variable domain (other parts from reference TRBV7-9 and TRBJ1-2): DTGVSQNPRHKITKRGQNVTFRCDPISEHNRLYWYRQTLGQGPEFLTYFQNEAQLEKSRLLSDRFSAERPKGSFSTLEIQRTEQGDSAMYLCASSLSGYGYTFGSGTRLTVV.

This sequence joins TRBV11-3 and TRBJ2-5; D possibly corresponds to TRBD2 (5 bases). V was shortened by 1 base and J by 4 bases, with 13 bases between the two germline ends. Germline CDR1 is SGHNT and CDR2 is YENEEA. The CDR3 is 15 residues long. CDR3 region: CASSLGEWRIETQYF. CDR3 in DNA: TGTGCCAGCAGCTTAGGGGAGTGGCGGATAGAGACCCAGTACTTC.

The genes are TRBV4-3 and TRBJ1-5, with D perhaps TRBD1 (6 bases). The germline CDR1 and CDR2 sequences are LGHNA and YSLEER. The germline V and J ends were trimmed by 2 bases and 4 bases, with 12 bases remaining between them. CDR3 length equals 15 residues. Written as DNA, the CDR3 is TGCGCCAGCAGCCAACCAGTACAGGGAAATCAGCCCCAGCATTTT. Its protein product is CASSQPVQGNQPQHF.

This chain joins TRBV6-1 and TRBJ2-3; D is unclear. This CDR3 is 12 amino acids long. Trimming left V 2 bases short and J 5 bases short, with 5 bases between. The germline CDR1 and CDR2 sequences are MNHNS and SASEGT. The CDR3 region has the DNA TGTGCCAGCAGTGAACCCCTAGATACGCAGTATTTT. This codes for CASSEPLDTQYF.

Only a few counts were recorded for this clone. The chain uses TRBV15 and TRBJ2-3; D unclear. The CDR3 has 15 amino acids. Germline V gives CDR1 LNHNV, CDR2 YYDKDF (reference sequence). Trimming left V 1 base short and J 8 bases short, with 16 bases between. CDR3 protein: CATSRVGSARGTQYF. The CDR3 bases are TGTGCCACCAGCAGAGTTGGGTCTGCACGAGGTACGCAGTATTTT.